This T cell receptor beta chain originates from a study of regulatory T cells in long-lasting Graves disease (dated by TCRdb to about 2021). With regard to the full study: In the newly diagnosed Graves' disease group, patients had been taking antithyroid drugs for less than 3 months. A total of roughly 35 samples were covered by TCR sequencing, comprising some 13 persistent and around 20 newly diagnosed Graves' disease patients. The study was registered as a clinical trial and conducted in China. Persistent Graves' disease patients were compared with newly diagnosed Graves' disease patients by peripheral blood TCR sequencing and RNA sequencing.

This clonotype showed up many times. The antigen it recognizes is unknown. No base qualities exist here, and no much larger clone lies one base off it. The full study reports these points: Persistent patients shared more public clonotypes among themselves (around 2,800) than newly diagnosed patients did (over 900). Because the primary lesion, thyroid tissue, could not be accessed, the study looked at peripheral blood alone. Compared with newly diagnosed patients, persistent Graves' disease patients had lower TCR Shannon entropy and fewer highly expanded clones, which suggests clonal expansion. Preferential use of TRBV28, TRBJ1-2 and TRBJ2-5 was observed in persistent disease, whereas TRBV20-1 and TRBJ2-1 were favored in newly diagnosed disease. As a limitation, the authors acknowledged that the small sample size may reduce accuracy. Only the TCR beta chain was sequenced and analyzed.

Reading the label with the study, this specimen's time point is: newly diagnosed GD, antithyroid drugs for less than 3 months. For both TCR sequencing and RNA sequencing, RNA was extracted from PBMCs using TRIzol. The diagnosis of Graves' disease was made according to American Thyroid Association guidelines. The patients came from an endocrinology department in Xi'an, China. Each patient gave approximately 10 milliliters of peripheral blood, collected in an EDTA anticoagulant tube. PBMCs were isolated by Ficoll Paque Plus density gradient separation without further T cell sorting. RNA quality was checked with an Agilent 2100 Bioanalyzer and agarose gel, and concentration with a NanoDrop 2000. Libraries were made using multiplex PCR. Sequenced using an Illumina HiSeq 4000. iRepertoire HTBI primers and Arm-PCR amplification of CDR3 regions were used to construct TCR beta libraries. Before sequencing, the PCR products underwent gel purification. Turning to the authors' computational methods: Gene usage analysis of CDR3 amino acid clonotypes used the roughly 62 TRBV and more than 13 TRBJ segments found across samples. COPE and FqMerger were used to merge the filtered high-quality paired reads into contigs. Contigs were aligned with BLAST to IMGT TRBV, TRBD and TRBJ reference genes, and CDR3 was defined per IMGT. Clonotypes above 0.1% frequency were classified as highly expanded clones. Repertoire diversity was measured by Shannon entropy, and V-J evenness by the Gini coefficient. A clonotype was considered public if more than one individual shared it. In-frame beta chains were kept once TCRdb had trimmed the public reads at Q25 with fastp and called clones with MiXCR. For every CDR3 protein sequence, its rows merge into one entry that carries the most common genes and DNA. In this record, the V and J calls reflect TCRdb's handling and not the investigators' own analysis. The sample includes around 480,000 distinct CDR3 sequences, with about 16% observed a single time. 20% to 30% of the sample is taken by the ten largest.

At the junction V is shortened by 3 bases and J by 3 bases, with 14 bases in between. From a lookup of the germline V gene (reference sequence), CDR1 and CDR2 are DFQATT and SNEGSKA. The cysteine opens and the phenylalanine closes a CDR3 of 14 amino acids. Only the CDR3 DNA is retained, 42 bases long and in frame from the first base. These same records also appear under a second study, on T cells in Graves' hyperthyroidism and ophthalmopathy. The second investigation adds: Graves' hyperthyroidism was defined as stable when no progression to ophthalmopathy occurred over 18 months of follow-up. Hyperthyroidism patients were aged 18 to 65 years and newly diagnosed, with disease duration of less than 2 months. Any patient with an uncontrolled infection, another autoimmune disease, pregnancy or lactation was excluded. Diagnoses were established on the basis of clinical symptoms, serum thyroxine and TRAb, thyroid ultrasound, and orbital computed tomography. The TCR CDR3 was subjected to a first round of RT-PCR using the HTBI primer set and the Qiagen OneStep RT-PCR kit. Most expanded thyroid clonotypes (frequency above 0.001) were also found in blood, which suggests that blood repertoires may mirror thyroid immune responses. Ophthalmopathy was separated from stable hyperthyroidism by a 13 V-J signature model, with approximately 90% sensitivity and just over 81% specificity obtained in cross-validation and 80%/75% obtained in testing. In validation, the model predicted progression to ophthalmopathy with roughly 66% sensitivity and around 72% specificity, a median of 6.5 months before onset. A discovery cohort of around 100 patients, about 44 with Graves' ophthalmopathy and fewer than 65 with stable Graves' hyperthyroidism, was used to find distinguishing TCR V-J signatures. Prospective prediction of ophthalmopathy was tested in an independent validation cohort consisting of 18 hyperthyroidism patients and over 15 patients who later progressed to ophthalmopathy. The 85 to 100 discovery patients were divided at random into training and test sets in a 7:3 ratio. In addition, the study compared T-cell repertoires in thyroid tissue and in blood from five or six Graves' hyperthyroidism patients. After blood sampling, hyperthyroidism patients were treated with methimazole at a starting dose of 30 mg daily, and ophthalmopathy patients were treated with high-dose intravenous methylprednisolone. The libraries were constructed in a second round of multiplex PCR and then size-selected and purified. Sequencing of the libraries was done on an Illumina HiSeq2000 using paired-end 100 bp reads. SOAPnuke was used to process the raw data, with reads discarded if the reads contained adapters or uncalled bases, had a mean Phred below 15, or lacked an exact constant-primer or identifier match. High-quality paired reads were merged with COPE v1.2.5, and unique nucleotide sequences were defined as clonotypes. MiTCR v1.1 was used to align the clonotypes against IMGT TRBV, TRBD and TRBJ reference segments. The analysis included only V-J combinations with a frequency above 0.0001, which together covered more than 99% of the repertoires. A TCS score was defined as the ratio of F50 (clonal expansion) to E x V (chaos), with BLOSUM62-based TCRdist applied between CDR3 peptides within each V-J. Welch's t-statistics and random forest reduced 500 to 650 V-J features to about 13, which were used in a naive Bayes classifier (R e1071). No statistical method was used to fix the sample size in advance, and group allocation was not hidden from the investigators. TCR Vbeta CDR3 sequencing of 120 to 150 peripheral blood samples (over 40 ophthalmopathy, about 75 hyperthyroidism and approximately 17 progressor patients) is reported in the paper.

This receptor was taken from a woman aged 35-65 years with Graves disease. Donor details come from another sample of the same person, matched by shared clones. The chain employs TRBV20-1 and TRBJ2-5; the D match is possibly TRBD1 or TRBD2, with 6 bases aligned in each. Sequencing was performed on peripheral blood mononuclear cells (PBMCs), taken at new diagnosis, from a patient treated with antithyroid drugs. The CDR3 reads CSASLGGPKETQYF. The DNA is as follows: TGCAGTGCTAGTTTAGGGGGGCCGAAAGAGACCCAGTACTTC.